Following are 10 T cell receptor beta chains from one sample sequenced in a study of blood T cell repertoires in COVID-19. Only in-frame clones appear in the TCRdb table, and some are missing; sequencing was by immunoSEQ multiplex PCR. The profile shows approximately 440,000 clones, around 87% of them singletons. The specimen was PBMCs or T cells enriched from blood (not recorded which). These receptors originate from a young woman who had recovered from COVID-19.

The rearrangement links TRBV19 to TRBJ2-5, with a possible D match to TRBD1 (6 bases). The germline CDR1 and CDR2 sequences are LNHDA and SQIVND (reference sequence). The CDR3 consists of 14 residues. V gave up 6 bases and J gave up 5 bases, with 16 bases separating them. CDR3 sequence: CASSNVQGLETQYF. CDR3 nucleotides: TGTGCCAGTAGCAACGTACAGGGATTGGAGACCCAGTACTTC. Full variable domain (missing parts from reference TRBV19 and TRBJ2-5): DGGITQSPKYLFRKEGQNVTLSCEQNLNHDAMYWYRQDPGQGLRLIYYSQIVNDFQKGDIAEGYSVSREKKESFPLTVTSAQKNPTAFYLCASSNVQGLETQYFGPGTRLLVL.

The V and J genes are TRBV6-5 and TRBJ1-1, with TRBD1 matching 7 bases. CDR1 MNHEY and CDR2 SVGAGI come from the germline V gene. The CDR3 spans 13 residues. The ends lost 6 bases at V and 4 bases at J; junction bases unmatched: 5. This CDR3 is CASRRTGSTEAFF. The CDR3 DNA reads TGTGCCAGCAGACGGACAGGATCCACTGAAGCTTTCTTT.

The CDR3: CSVRIDSDYGYTF. CDR3 coding DNA: TGCAGCGTCCGGATAGACAGCGACTATGGCTACACCTTC. The genes are TRBV29-1 and TRBJ1-2; the D gene is possibly TRBD1 (5 bases). This CDR3 comprises 13 residues. Germline CDR1 SQVTM, CDR2 ANQGSEA. The V end was cut by 6 bases, the J end by 3 bases, with 14 bases between.

The chain joins TRBV7-9 to TRBJ2-1, with 10 bases aligning to TRBD2. Germline V lookup: CDR1 SEHNR, CDR2 FQNEAQ (reference sequence). The CDR3 contains 18 residues. The V segment lost 11 bases and the J segment 0 bases; nucleotides outside the gene matches: 16. CDR3 DNA: TGTGCCGCCTCGGGGCTAGCGGGGGCCTTAAGCTCCTACAATGAGCAGTTCTTC. As protein: CAASGLAGALSSYNEQFF. The full variable domain, in which reference TRBV7-9 and TRBJ2-1 provide the parts outside the CDR3, is DTGVSQNPRHKITKRGQNVTFRCDPISEHNRLYWYRQTLGQGPEFLTYFQNEAQLEKSRLLSDRFSAERPKGSFSTLEIQRTEQGDSAMYLCAASGLAGALSSYNEQFFGPGTRLTVL.

The chain combines TRBV15 with TRBJ2-7; the match to TRBD2 covers 7 bases. The CDR3 spans 13 residues. V lost 6 bases to trimming and J lost 2 bases; unmatched junction nucleotides: 4. CDR1 is LNHNV, CDR2 YYDKDF, per germline (reference sequence). This CDR3 is CATRSGTTYEQYF. CDR3 nucleotides: TGTGCCACCAGAAGCGGGACCACCTACGAGCAGTACTTC. Full variable domain (remainder filled in from reference TRBV15 and TRBJ2-7): DAMVIQNPRYQVTQFGKPVTLSCSQTLNHNVMYWYQQKSSQAPKLLFHYYDKDFNNEADTPDNFQSRRPNTSFCFLDIRSPGLGDTAMYLCATRSGTTYEQYFGPGTRLTVT.

The CDR3 sequence: CASSPDRVGEKLFF. CDR3 coding DNA: TGTGCCAGCTCACCTGACAGGGTAGGCGAAAAACTGTTTTTT. V is TRBV18 and J is TRBJ1-4, with 7 nucleotides matching TRBD1. This CDR3 has 14 residues. J gave up 8 bases and V 3 bases, and 6 bases lay outside the gene matches. Germline lookup yields CDR1 KGHSH and CDR2 LQKENI.

On this clone: The sample carries other DNA sequences with the same CDR3. The rearrangement joins TRBV24-1 to TRBJ1-5; D might be TRBD1 (6 bases). The CDR3 consists of 12 residues. Germline CDR1 is KGHDR and CDR2 is SFDVKD. Deletions cut 10 bases from V and 2 bases from J, with 8 bases between. The CDR3 here is CATGGGNQPQHF. CDR3 DNA: TGTGCCACAGGGGGAGGCAATCAGCCCCAGCATTTT.

The chain couples TRBV20-1 to TRBJ1-2; unclear D gene. Germline V gene sequence: CDR1 DFQATT, CDR2 SNEGSKA (reference sequence). The length of the CDR3 is 10 residues. V dropped 6 bases and J dropped 1 base, with 3 bases sitting between them. The CDR3 DNA reads as TGCAGTGCCTATAACTATGGCTACACCTTC. It encodes CSAYNYGYTF.

The chain combines TRBV6-1 with TRBJ2-7; 9 positions match TRBD1. The CDR3 has 19 residues. CDR1 is MNHNS, CDR2 SASEGT, per germline. V shed 1 base, J shed 2 bases, and the junction held 15 bases outside the gene matches. This chain's CDR3 is CASSEDRGLGSREAYEQYF. The CDR3 DNA reads TGTGCCAGCAGTGAAGACAGGGGGCTAGGATCTCGAGAGGCCTACGAGCAGTACTTC.

This clone was observed once. The junction shows a germline mismatch at one end, possibly a read error. V usage is TRBV7-2 and J usage is TRBJ2-3; TRBD2 is a possible D gene (6 bases). There are 13 residues in the CDR3. Germline CDR1 is SGHTA and CDR2 is FQGNSA. CDR3 DNA sequence: TGTGCGAGCAGCTTAGGGAGGACGGATACGCAGTATTTT. Amino acids: CASSLGRTDTQYF.